One sample yielded the 3 T cell receptor beta chains listed below, sequenced in a study of cytomegalovirus exposure and HLA in healthy donors. Researchers ran the PCR with 60 Vbeta and 13 Jbeta primers. TCRdb keeps only in-frame clones here, not all; method: immunoSEQ multiplex PCR. Here the sample spans 150,000 to 200,000 clones, 81% being singletons. The sample was PBMCs. These receptors were obtained from a woman under 30 in good health and CMV-seropositive.

The chain recombines TRBV28 with TRBJ2-3; 11 bases line up with TRBD1. Germline-derived CDR1 and CDR2 are MDHEN and SYDVKM. Germline trimming cut 7 bases from V and 5 bases from J; bases unmatched to any gene: 8. The CDR3 runs to 15 residues. Written as DNA, the CDR3 is TGTGCCAGCAAAAAGGCCGGGACAGGGGGAGATACGCAGTATTTT. Translation gives CASKKAGTGGDTQYF.

The chain recombines TRBV7-9 with TRBJ2-1; perhaps TRBD1 as D (6 bases). Germline V gives CDR1 SEHNR, CDR2 FQNEAQ (reference sequence). The CDR3 covers 13 residues. V shed 1 base and J shed 15 bases, with 16 bases lying between them. The CDR3 spells CASSLVGAGPWFF. CDR3 sequence (DNA): TGTGCCAGCAGCTTAGTGGGGGCAGGCCCTTGGTTCTTC.

This clone showed up just once. CDR3 DNA: TGTGCCAGCAGCACGGGACAGGGGTGGGGTCAGCCCCAGCATTTT. This encodes CASSTGQGWGQPQHF. The chain employs TRBV28 and TRBJ1-5; TRBD1 agrees at 10 bases. CDR3 length: 15 residues. After removal of 6 bases from V and 6 bases from J, the junction contained 8 bases not matched to a gene. The germline V gene has CDR1 MDHEN and CDR2 SYDVKM.